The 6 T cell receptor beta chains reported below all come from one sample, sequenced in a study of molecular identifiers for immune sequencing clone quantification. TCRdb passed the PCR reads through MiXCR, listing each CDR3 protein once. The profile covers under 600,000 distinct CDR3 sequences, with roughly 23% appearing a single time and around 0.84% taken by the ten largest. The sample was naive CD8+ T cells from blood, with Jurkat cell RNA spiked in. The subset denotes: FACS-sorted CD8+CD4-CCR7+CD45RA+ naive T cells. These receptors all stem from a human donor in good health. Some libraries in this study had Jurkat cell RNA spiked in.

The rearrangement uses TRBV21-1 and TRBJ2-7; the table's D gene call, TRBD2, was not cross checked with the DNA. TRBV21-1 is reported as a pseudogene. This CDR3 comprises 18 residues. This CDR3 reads CASNNPRTSGEPLHEQYF. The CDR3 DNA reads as TGTGCCAGCAACAACCCGCGGACTAGCGGGGAACCCCTCCACGAGCAGTACTTC.

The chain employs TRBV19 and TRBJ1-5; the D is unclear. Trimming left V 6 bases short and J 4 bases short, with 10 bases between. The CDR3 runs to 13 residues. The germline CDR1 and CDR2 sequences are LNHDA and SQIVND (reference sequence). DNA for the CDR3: TGTGCCAGTAGCGACAATTGGAATCAGCCCCAGCATTTT. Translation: CASSDNWNQPQHF. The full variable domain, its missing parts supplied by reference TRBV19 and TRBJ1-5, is DGGITQSPKYLFRKEGQNVTLSCEQNLNHDAMYWYRQDPGQGLRLIYYSQIVNDFQKGDIAEGYSVSREKKESFPLTVTSAQKNPTAFYLCASSDNWNQPQHFGDGTRLSIL.

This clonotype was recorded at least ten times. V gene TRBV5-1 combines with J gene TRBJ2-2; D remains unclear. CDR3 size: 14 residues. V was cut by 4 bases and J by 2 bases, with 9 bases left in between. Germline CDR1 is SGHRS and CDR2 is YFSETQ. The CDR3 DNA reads TGCGCCAGCAGCGAAGGGCCCAACACCGGGGAGCTGTTTTTT. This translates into CASSEGPNTGELFF.

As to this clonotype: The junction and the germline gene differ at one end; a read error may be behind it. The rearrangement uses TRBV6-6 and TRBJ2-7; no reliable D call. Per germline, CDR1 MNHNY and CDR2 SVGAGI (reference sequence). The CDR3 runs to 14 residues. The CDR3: CASSYVSASYEQHF. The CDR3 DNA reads TGTGCCAGCAGTTACGTCTCTGCTTCCTACGAGCAGCACTTC.

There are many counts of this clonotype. In nucleotides, the CDR3 is TGCAGCGTCTCGGGTCTAGCGGGAGGGCACCGCACAGATACGCAGTATTTT. As protein: CSVSGLAGGHRTDTQYF. The rearrangement links TRBV29-1 to TRBJ2-3, with 12 bases fitting TRBD2. Trimming removed 6 bases from V and 1 base from J; junction bases left unmatched: 11. Germline CDR1 reads SQVTM; CDR2 reads ANQGSEA. CDR3 length equals 17 residues.

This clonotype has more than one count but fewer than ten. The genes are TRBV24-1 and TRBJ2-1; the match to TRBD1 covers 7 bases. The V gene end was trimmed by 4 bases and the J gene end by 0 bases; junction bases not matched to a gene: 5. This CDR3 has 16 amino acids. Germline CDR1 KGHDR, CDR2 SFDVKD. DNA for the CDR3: TGTGCCACCAGTGACCCGGGACAGAGCTCCTACAATGAGCAGTTCTTC. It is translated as CATSDPGQSSYNEQFF.